The sequence of this T cell receptor beta chain was determined in a study of cytomegalovirus exposure and HLA in healthy donors. Measured with immunoSEQ multiplex PCR; TCRdb has only the in-frame clones, and not every one. In the table there are 150,000 or so clones, about 82% of which are singletons. Sequenced sample: PBMCs. The sequence was obtained from a human donor in good health.

This CDR3 reads CASSPLETGEQYF. CDR3 DNA sequence: TGTGCCAGCTCACCCCTAGAGACAGGCGAGCAGTACTTC. The chain is built from TRBV18 and TRBJ2-7; possibly TRBD1 for D (6 bases). Germline values: CDR1 KGHSH, CDR2 LQKENI. V lost 3 bases, J lost 6 bases, and 12 bases lay in between. This CDR3 spans 13 amino acids. Together with reference TRBV18 and TRBJ2-7, the CDR3 gives the full variable domain: NAGVMQNPRHLVRRRGQEARLRCSPMKGHSHVYWYRQLPEEGLKFMVYLQKENIIDESGMPKERFSAEFPKEGPSILRIQQVVRGDSAAYFCASSPLETGEQYFGPGTRLTVT.